A single sample is the source of the 9 T cell receptor beta chains below, sequenced in a study of blood T cell repertoires in COVID-19 (dated by TCRdb to the early 2020s). The library was prepared using the immunoSEQ multiplex PCR assay. TCRdb mirrors the immuneACCESS table, restricted to in-frame sequences. Some clones are absent from its copies; in checked studies, under half trace to an unresolved V gene, and the reason for the others is unknown. This sample is represented by approximately 340,000 clones; about 86% of them were singletons. 2.5% to 3% of the sample rests with the top ten. Source material: peripheral blood. Every receptor here comes from a man under 40 with active or convalescent COVID-19.

This chain joins TRBV29-1 and TRBJ2-7; 9 bases are shared with TRBD2. The CDR3 consists of 14 residues. The ends lost 5 bases at V and 7 bases at J; junction bases unmatched: 12. Germline values: CDR1 SQVTM, CDR2 ANQGSEA. The CDR3 sequence: CSVRASGTAGEQYF. The CDR3, as DNA: TGCAGCGTTCGCGCTAGCGGGACAGCAGGGGAGCAGTACTTC.

The rearrangement uses TRBV9 and TRBJ2-2, with D unclear. CDR3 length: 12 residues. CDR1 and CDR2 (germline): SGDLS, YYNGEE. V lost 4 bases, J lost 6 bases, and 7 bases lay in between. CDR3 nucleotides: TGTGCCAGCAGCTTTATTGCCGGGGAGCTGTTTTTT. This gives the protein CASSFIAGELFF.

Regarding this clone: The same CDR3 is also encoded by other DNA sequences in this sample. J is TRBJ1-1 and V is TRBV18; no reliable D call. Per germline, CDR1 KGHSH and CDR2 LQKENI. V gave up 3 bases and J gave up 2 bases, with 7 bases separating them. The CDR3 is made up of 13 amino acids. CDR3 amino acids: CASSPGRNTEAFF. CDR3 sequence (DNA): TGTGCCAGCTCACCTGGGAGAAACACTGAAGCTTTCTTT.

A remark on this clone: A read error may account for a junction end that differs from germline. This chain uses TRBV30 with TRBJ1-6; TRBD1 aligns across 10 bases. In germline, CDR1 is GTSNPN, CDR2 SVGIG (reference sequence). CDR3 length equals 13 residues. Written as DNA, the CDR3 is TGTGCCGGGAGGGACAGGGGTTATTCACCCCTCCACTTT. This codes for CAGRDRGYSPLHF. The full variable domain, in which reference TRBV30 and TRBJ1-6 provide the parts outside the CDR3, is SQTIHQWPATLVQPVGSPLSLECTVEGTSNPNLYWYRQAAGRGLQLLFYSVGIGQISSEVPQNLSASRPQDRQFILSSKKLLLSDSGFYLCAGRDRGYSPLHFGNGTRLTVT.

The V call is TRBV7-3, the J call TRBJ2-1, with 7 bases fitting TRBD2. J was trimmed by 2 bases and V by 5 bases; bases with no gene match: 9. Germline V lookup: CDR1 SGHTA, CDR2 FQGTGA. The CDR3 extends over 16 amino acids. DNA for the CDR3: TGTGCCAGCAGCGCAACGGGGGGACCCGCCTACAATGAGCAGTTCTTC. As protein: CASSATGGPAYNEQFF.

This clone was picked up a small number of times. The chain employs TRBV9 and TRBJ1-2; the D gene is possibly TRBD1 (5 bases). V lost 4 bases and J 4 bases, leaving 20 bases between the germline ends. CDR1 SGDLS and CDR2 YYNGEE come from the germline V gene. CDR3 length: 16 amino acids. The CDR3 region is CASSPRGTGPAYGYTF. As DNA, the CDR3 is TGTGCCAGCAGCCCCAGAGGAACAGGCCCCGCCTATGGCTACACCTTC.

The CDR3 is CASSQDRQGGATLHF. The CDR3 region has the DNA TGTGCCAGCAGCCAAGATAGACAGGGGGGCGCAACCCTCCACTTT. V gene TRBV14 combines with J gene TRBJ1-6; TRBD1 agrees at 9 bases. This CDR3 contains 15 residues. In germline, CDR1 is SGHDN, CDR2 FVKESK. Trimming cost V 0 bases and J 14 bases; bases outside gene matches: 8.

This chain uses TRBV7-3 with TRBJ2-2; 7 positions agree with TRBD1. The CDR3 runs 15 residues. The germline gives CDR1 SGHTA, CDR2 FQGTGA. With V trimmed by 1 base and J by 7 bases, 6 bases remained unmatched. The CDR3: CASSLRAGDSGELFF. DNA of the CDR3: TGTGCCAGCAGCTTAAGGGCTGGGGACAGCGGGGAGCTGTTTTTT.

This chain uses TRBV25-1 with TRBJ2-1; D remains unclear. Trimming took off 4 bases at V and 9 bases at J, with 4 bases between the two ends. Germline CDR1 is MGHDK and CDR2 is SYGVNS. CDR3 size: 10 residues. In DNA form, the CDR3 reads TGTGCCAGCAGTGGAGCTGAGCAGTTCTTC. Encoded protein: CASSGAEQFF.